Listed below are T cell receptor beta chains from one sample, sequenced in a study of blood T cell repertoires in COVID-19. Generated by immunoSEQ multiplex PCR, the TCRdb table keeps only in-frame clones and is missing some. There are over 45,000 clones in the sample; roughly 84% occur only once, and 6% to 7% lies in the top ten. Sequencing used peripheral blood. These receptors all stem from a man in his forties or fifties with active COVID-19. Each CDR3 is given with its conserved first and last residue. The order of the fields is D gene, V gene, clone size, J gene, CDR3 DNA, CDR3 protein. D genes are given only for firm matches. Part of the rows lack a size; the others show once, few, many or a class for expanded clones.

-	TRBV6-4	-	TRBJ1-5	TGTGCCAGCAGTGAGGGAGGGGGACGCTATTTTAATGATAGCAATCAGCCCCAGCATTTT	CASSEGGGRYFNDSNQPQHF
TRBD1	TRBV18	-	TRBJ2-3	TGTGCCAGCTCACCACCGTCCGGTCACAGGGGGAGTGGGGCGCAGTATTTT	CASSPPSGHRGSGAQYF
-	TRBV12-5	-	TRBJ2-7	TGTGCTAGTGGTTTGTTTCTGGAAGGGGAACAGTACTTC	CASGLFLEGEQYF
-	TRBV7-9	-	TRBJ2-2	TGTGCCAGGGGGGGACGGCCGAACACCGGGGAGCTGTTTTTT	CARGGRPNTGELFF
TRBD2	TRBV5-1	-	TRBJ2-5	TGCGCCAGCAGCTTGATTACTAGCGGAGGGGAGACCCAGTACTTC	CASSLITSGGETQYF
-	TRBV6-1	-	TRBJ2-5	TGTGCCAGCAGTGAAAGCGGGGAGACCCAGTACTTC	CASSESGETQYF
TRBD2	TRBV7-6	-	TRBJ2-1	TGTGCCAGCAGCCCTAGACCTTACGGGACTAGTTCCTACAATGAGCAGTTCTTC	CASSPRPYGTSSYNEQFF
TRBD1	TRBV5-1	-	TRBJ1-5	TGCGCCAGCAGCTTGCGTCCGTTGGGACAGGGCGTCAGCCAGCCCCAGCATTTT	CASSLRPLGQGVSQPQHF
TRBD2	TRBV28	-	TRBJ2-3	TGTGCCAGCAGTTCCCTAGCGGGAGGGCCTCATACGCAGTATTTT	CASSSLAGGPHTQYF
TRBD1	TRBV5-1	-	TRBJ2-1	TGCGCCAGCAGCTTGGCTCAGGGGGCGCCCGTTGAGCAGTTCTTC	CASSLAQGAPVEQFF
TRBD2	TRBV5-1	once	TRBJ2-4	TGCGCCAGCAGCCCGGGAGGGCAGGGAAACATTCAGTACTTC	CASSPGGQGNIQYF
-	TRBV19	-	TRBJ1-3	TGTGCCAGTAGTCCCGTAAGCGGCACCATATATTTT	CASSPVSGTIYF
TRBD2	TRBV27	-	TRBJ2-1	TGTGCCAGCAGTTTATCCGGACTAGCGGGAGTTGAATACAATGAGCAGTTCTTC	CASSLSGLAGVEYNEQFF
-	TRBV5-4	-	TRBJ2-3	TGTGCCAGCAGCCCGGACTCAGGCTCAGATACGCAGTATTTT	CASSPDSGSDTQYF
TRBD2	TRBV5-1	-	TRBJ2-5	TGCGCCAGCAGCCCCGGGGGGAACCAAGAGACCCAGTACTTC	CASSPGGNQETQYF
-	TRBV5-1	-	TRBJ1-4	TGCGCCAGCAGCTTGGTAGCTAATGAAAAACTGTTTTTT	CASSLVANEKLFF